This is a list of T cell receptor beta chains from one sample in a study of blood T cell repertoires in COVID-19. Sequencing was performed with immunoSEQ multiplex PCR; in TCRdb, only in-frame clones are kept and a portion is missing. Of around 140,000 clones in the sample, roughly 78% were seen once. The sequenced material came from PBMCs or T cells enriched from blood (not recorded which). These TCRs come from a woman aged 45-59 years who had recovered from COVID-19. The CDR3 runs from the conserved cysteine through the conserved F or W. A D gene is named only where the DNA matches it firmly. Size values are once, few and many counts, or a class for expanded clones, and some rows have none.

TGTGCCAGCTCTGTAGAGTTAGCTAACTATGGCTACACCTTC | CASSVELANYGYTF | few | TRBJ1-2 | TRBV18 | NA
TGTGCCAGCAGCCGTGGAGGAGGGAGCGGAAACACCATATATTTT | CASSRGGGSGNTIYF | NA | TRBJ1-3 | TRBV9 | NA
TGTGCCACCAGCAGAGTAGGACAGAATGAAAAACTGTTTTTT | CATSRVGQNEKLFF | NA | TRBJ1-4 | TRBV15 | NA
TGTGCCAGCACAGGGTGGACCGACTATGGCTACACCTTC | CASTGWTDYGYTF | NA | TRBJ1-2 | TRBV19 | NA
TGTGCCAGCAGTCGGACTAGCGGGGGGGCTAGAGATACGCAGTATTTT | CASSRTSGGARDTQYF | NA | TRBJ2-3 | TRBV3-1/TRBV3-2 | TRBD2
TGTGCCAGCACCTTGGGGGAGGCTGGGGCCAACGTCCTGACTTTC | CASTLGEAGANVLTF | NA | TRBJ2-6 | TRBV28 | NA
TGCGCCAGCAGCTCCCTAGCGGGGACGAACACCGGGGAGCTGTTTTTT | CASSSLAGTNTGELFF | NA | TRBJ2-2 | TRBV5-1 | TRBD2
TGTGCCAGCAGCGTAGATCTAGGGGGGGGCGGCACAGATACGCAGTATTTT | CASSVDLGGGGTDTQYF | NA | TRBJ2-3 | TRBV9 | NA
TGTGCCAGCAGCTTAGGGGCAATAGCCAAAAACATTCAGTACTTC | CASSLGAIAKNIQYF | NA | TRBJ2-4 | TRBV7-2 | NA
TGTGCCAGCAGCCCCAAGAGCGGGGTCAATGAGCAGTTCTTC | CASSPKSGVNEQFF | NA | TRBJ2-1 | TRBV7-9 | TRBD2
TGTGCCAGCAGTACGACTAACAGGGGACTCGCTGAAGCTTTCTTT | CASSTTNRGLAEAFF | few | TRBJ1-1 | TRBV6-4 | TRBD1
TGTGCCAGCAGCTTAGCAGGGGACACTCAAGAGACCCAGTACTTC | CASSLAGDTQETQYF | few | TRBJ2-5 | TRBV7-7 | NA
TGCGCCAGCAGTGAGTACAGGGACTATGGCTACACCTTC | CASSEYRDYGYTF | NA | TRBJ1-2 | TRBV10-1 | NA
TGTGCCAGCAGCTCGGGATTGAAACGCGATGTCACTGAAGCTTTCTTT | CASSSGLKRDVTEAFF | NA | TRBJ1-1 | TRBV13 | NA
TGCGCCAGCAGCGGTGTAAGGGGAACCATTAACTATGGCTACACCTTC | CASSGVRGTINYGYTF | NA | TRBJ1-2 | TRBV4-1 | NA
TGTGCCAGCAGCCCGCTAGCGGAGGGAGTTCACGAGCAGTACTTC | CASSPLAEGVHEQYF | once | TRBJ2-7 | TRBV11-2 | TRBD2